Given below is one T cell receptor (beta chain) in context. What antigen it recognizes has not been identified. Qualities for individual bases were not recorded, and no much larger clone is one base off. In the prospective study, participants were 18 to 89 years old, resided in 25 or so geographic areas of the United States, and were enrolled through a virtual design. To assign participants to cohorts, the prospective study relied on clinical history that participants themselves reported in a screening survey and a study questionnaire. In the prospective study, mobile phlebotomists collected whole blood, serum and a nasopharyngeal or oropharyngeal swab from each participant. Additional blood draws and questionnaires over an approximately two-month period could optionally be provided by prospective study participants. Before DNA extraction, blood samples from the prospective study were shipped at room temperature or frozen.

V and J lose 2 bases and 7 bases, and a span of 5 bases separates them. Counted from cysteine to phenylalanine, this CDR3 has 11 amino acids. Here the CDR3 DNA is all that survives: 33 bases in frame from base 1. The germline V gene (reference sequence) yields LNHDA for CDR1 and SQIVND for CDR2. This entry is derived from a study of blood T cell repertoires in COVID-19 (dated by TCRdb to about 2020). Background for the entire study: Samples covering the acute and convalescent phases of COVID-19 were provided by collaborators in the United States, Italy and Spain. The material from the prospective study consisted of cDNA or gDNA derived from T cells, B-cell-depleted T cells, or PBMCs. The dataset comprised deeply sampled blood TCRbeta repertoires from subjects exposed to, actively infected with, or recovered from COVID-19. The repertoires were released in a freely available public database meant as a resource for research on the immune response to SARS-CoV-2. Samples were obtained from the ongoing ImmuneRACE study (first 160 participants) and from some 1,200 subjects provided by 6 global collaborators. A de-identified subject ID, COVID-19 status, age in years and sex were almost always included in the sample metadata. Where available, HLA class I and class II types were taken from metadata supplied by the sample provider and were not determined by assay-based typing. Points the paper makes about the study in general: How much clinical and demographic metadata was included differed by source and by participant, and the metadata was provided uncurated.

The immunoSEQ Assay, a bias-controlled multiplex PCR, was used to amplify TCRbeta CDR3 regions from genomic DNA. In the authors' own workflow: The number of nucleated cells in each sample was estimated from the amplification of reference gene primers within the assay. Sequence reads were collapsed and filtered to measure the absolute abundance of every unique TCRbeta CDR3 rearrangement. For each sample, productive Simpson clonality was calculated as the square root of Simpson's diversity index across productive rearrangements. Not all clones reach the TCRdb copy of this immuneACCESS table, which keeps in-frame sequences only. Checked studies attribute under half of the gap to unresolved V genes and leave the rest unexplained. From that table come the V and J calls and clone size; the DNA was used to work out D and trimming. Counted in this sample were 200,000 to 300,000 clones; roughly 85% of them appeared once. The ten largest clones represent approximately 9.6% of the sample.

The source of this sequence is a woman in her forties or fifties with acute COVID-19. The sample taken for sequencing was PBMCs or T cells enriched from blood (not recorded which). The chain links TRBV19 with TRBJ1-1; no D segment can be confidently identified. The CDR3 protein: CASSIQVEAFF. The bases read TGTGCCAGTAGTATACAGGTTGAAGCTTTCTTT.